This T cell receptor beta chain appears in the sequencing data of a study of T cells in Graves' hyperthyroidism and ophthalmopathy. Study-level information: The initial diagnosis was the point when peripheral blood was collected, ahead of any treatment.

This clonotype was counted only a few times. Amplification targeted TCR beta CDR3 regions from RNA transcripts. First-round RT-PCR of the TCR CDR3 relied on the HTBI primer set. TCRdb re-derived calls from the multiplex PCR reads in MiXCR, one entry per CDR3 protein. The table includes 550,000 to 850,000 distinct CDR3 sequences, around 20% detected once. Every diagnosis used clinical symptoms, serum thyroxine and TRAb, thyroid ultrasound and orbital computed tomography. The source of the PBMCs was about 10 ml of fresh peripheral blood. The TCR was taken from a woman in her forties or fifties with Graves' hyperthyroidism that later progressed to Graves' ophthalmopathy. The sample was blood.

The CDR3 sequence: CASSLVQGLAMRQFF. The DNA for the CDR3 is TGTGCCAGCAGCTTAGTCCAGGGACTAGCAATGCGGCAGTTCTTC. The V gene is TRBV7-9, the J gene TRBJ2-1; 9 bases map to TRBD2. V shed 1 base, J shed 12 bases, and the junction held 10 bases outside the gene matches. The CDR3 runs to 15 residues. Germline-derived CDR1 and CDR2 are SEHNR and FQNEAQ (reference sequence).